One and the same sample provided the 30 T cell receptor beta chains below, sequenced in a study of blood T cell repertoires in COVID-19. Assay: immunoSEQ multiplex PCR; the TCRdb copy retains only in-frame clones and omits some. This table holds approximately 290,000 clones, around 90% found once. Sequencing used peripheral blood. All receptors come from a man between 18 and 29 years old with active or convalescent COVID-19.

This clone was counted once. V and J are TRBV4-1 and TRBJ2-1, with TRBD2 as a possible D gene (6 bases). This CDR3 is built from 17 residues. Germline V gene data show CDR1 as MGHRA and CDR2 as YSYEKL. The V gene lost 4 bases and the J gene lost 5 bases, with 21 bases spanning the gap. The CDR3 region has the DNA TGCGCCAGCAGCCCCGGCACGGGTAGCGGAGTAAACAATGAGCAGTTCTTC. Translation: CASSPGTGSGVNNEQFF.

The chain is built from TRBV3-1 (or the pseudogene TRBV3-2) and TRBJ2-7, with 7 bases matching TRBD2. Trimming took 1 base from V and 4 from J; bases not matched to a gene: 1. The CDR3 sequence is 13 residues long. The V gene's germline CDR1 is LGHDT and CDR2 YNNKEL (reference sequence). The CDR3: CASSQVGGYEQYF. The CDR3 nucleotides are TGTGCCAGCAGCCAAGTGGGGGGGTACGAGCAGTACTTC.

The rearrangement joins TRBV5-1 to TRBJ2-7; 10 nucleotides align to TRBD2. The germline CDR1 and CDR2 sequences are SGHRS and YFSETQ. The CDR3 totals 14 residues. With 2 bases clipped from V and 4 bases from J, the junction kept 3 bases outside the gene matches. The CDR3 DNA reads TGCGCCAGCAGCTTCAGCGGGGGGGCTTACGAGCAGTACTTC. This gives the protein CASSFSGGAYEQYF.

The DNA of the CDR3 is TGTGCCAGTCGAGACAGGGGGCGAATAGCTGGCTACACCTTC. Residues: CASRDRGRIAGYTF. This chain joins TRBV19 and TRBJ1-2, with 10 bases fitting TRBD1. Looked up from germline, CDR1 is LNHDA and CDR2 is SQIVND (reference sequence). This CDR3 has 14 amino acids. Losses at the gene ends were 8 bases for V and 7 bases for J; bases not matched to a gene: 10.

The table lists this clone with a count of one. The chain combines TRBV6-2 or TRBV6-3 with TRBJ1-2; D may be TRBD1 (5 bases). The CDR3 sequence is 13 residues long. Germline V gives CDR1 MNHEY, CDR2 SVGEGT. V lost 4 bases to trimming and J lost 3 bases, with 9 bases between them. This CDR3 is CASSSQGYYGYTF. The CDR3 bases are TGTGCCAGCAGTTCCCAGGGCTACTATGGCTACACCTTC.

The J gene is TRBJ1-3, the V gene TRBV2; no clear D. This CDR3 has 13 residues. V lost 4 bases, J lost 2 bases, and 6 bases lay in between. Germline CDR1 reads SNHLY; CDR2 reads FYNNEI. The CDR3 spells CASSGSTGNTIYF. CDR3 coding DNA: TGTGCCAGCAGTGGGAGTACTGGAAACACCATATATTTT.

The V gene is TRBV5-1, the J gene TRBJ2-7, with 8 bases that match TRBD2. The CDR3 has 14 amino acids. From germline, CDR1 is SGHRS and CDR2 YFSETQ. V dropped 2 bases and J dropped 0; count of bases not matched to a gene: 1. CDR3 in DNA: TGCGCCAGCAGCTTCGGGGGGGACTCCTACGAGCAGTACTTC. As protein: CASSFGGDSYEQYF.

The V call is TRBV6-5, the J call TRBJ1-5, with D possibly matching TRBD1 (5 bases). Trimming shortened V by 4 bases and J by 0 bases, and 10 bases separated the two germline ends. Germline CDR1 and CDR2: MNHEY and SVGAGI. The CDR3 sequence is 15 residues long. CDR3 amino acids: CASSSRTHSNQPQHF. CDR3 sequence (DNA): TGTGCCAGCAGTTCCCGGACACATAGCAATCAGCCCCAGCATTTT.

This chain uses TRBV12-3 or TRBV12-4 with TRBJ2-7; D is possibly TRBD2 (6 bases). The CDR3 is 12 amino acids. The V and J ends lost 6 bases and 5 bases respectively, with 11 bases between them. This chain's CDR3 is CASSRGGNEQYF. The CDR3 DNA sequence: TGTGCCAGCAGCCGTGGAGGGAACGAGCAGTACTTC.

The gene calls are TRBV9 and TRBJ2-2, with a tentative D call TRBD2 (6 bases). Per the germline V gene, CDR1 is SGDLS and CDR2 is YYNGEE. This CDR3 is 17 amino acids long. V was clipped by 4 bases and J by 6 bases, with 22 bases between them. The CDR3 sequence: CASSPLGGLGDPGELFF. CDR3 bases: TGTGCCAGCAGCCCCCTCGGGGGTTTGGGAGACCCCGGGGAGCTGTTTTTT.

The chain employs TRBV28 and TRBJ1-2, with D perhaps TRBD1 (6 bases). Deletions cut 4 bases from V and 4 bases from J, with 13 bases between. Germline loops: CDR1 MDHEN, CDR2 SYDVKM. This CDR3 is built from 14 residues. This chain's CDR3 is CASSSGGRAYGYTF. DNA for the CDR3: TGTGCCAGCAGTTCTGGGGGCAGGGCCTATGGCTACACCTTC.

This chain uses TRBV10-3 with TRBJ2-7; 11 bases fit TRBD1. The CDR3 is 15 residues long. Looked up from germline, CDR1 is ENHRY and CDR2 is SYGVKD. V was clipped by 6 bases and J by 3 bases; unmatched bases: 7. The CDR3 DNA reads as TGTGCCATCAGCTCGGGACAGGGGGGGGTCTACGAGCAGTACTTC. Its protein product is CAISSGQGGVYEQYF.

This clone was detected only once. The gene calls are TRBV5-4 and TRBJ1-1, with a weak D call TRBD1 (6 bases). Germline CDR1 and CDR2: SGHNT and YYREEE (reference sequence). V was cut by 0 bases and J by 2 bases, with 11 bases left in between. The CDR3 runs 15 residues. DNA of the CDR3: TGTGCCAGCAGCTTGGCCTTGGACAGAAACACTGAAGCTTTCTTT. Encoded protein: CASSLALDRNTEAFF.

The V gene is TRBV6-1, the J gene TRBJ1-6; possibly TRBD1 for D (6 bases). CDR1 and CDR2 (germline): MNHNS, SASEGT. The V end lost 4 bases, the J end lost 7 bases, and 20 bases lay between the germline ends. This CDR3 comprises 17 residues. The CDR3 DNA reads TGTGCCAGCAGTGCGGAGGGGGGGCGGAATTACAATTCACCCCTCCACTTT. It is translated as CASSAEGGRNYNSPLHF.

This chain connects TRBV6-6 to TRBJ1-5, with D possibly matching TRBD1 (5 bases). The germline CDR1 and CDR2 sequences are MNHNY and SVGAGI (reference sequence). The ends were cut back, 6 bases at V and 3 bases at J, with 12 bases in the middle. The CDR3 is 14 amino acids. In nucleotides, the CDR3 is TGTGCCAGCAGCCCCGACAGTTTCAATCAGCCCCAGCATTTT. It is translated as CASSPDSFNQPQHF.

Concerning this clone itself: At the DNA level, this CDR3 is encoded by other sequences in the same sample as well. The V and J genes are TRBV6-5 and TRBJ2-1, with TRBD2 matching 11 bases. The V gene end was trimmed by 3 bases and the J gene end by 3 bases; junction bases not matched to a gene: 1. The CDR3 is made up of 15 amino acids. Germline lookup yields CDR1 MNHEY and CDR2 SVGAGI. In DNA form, the CDR3 reads TGTGCCAGCAGTTATCTAGCGGGAGGCTACAATGAGCAGTTCTTC. Encoded protein: CASSYLAGGYNEQFF.

The genes are TRBV4-3 and TRBJ2-7, with 7 bases fitting TRBD1. The CDR3 runs 15 residues. Looked up from germline, CDR1 is LGHNA and CDR2 is YSLEER. With 1 base clipped from V and 3 bases from J, the junction kept 6 bases outside the gene matches. The CDR3 coding sequence is TGCGCCAGCAGCCAAGGGGACGACAGGGACTACGAGCAGTACTTC. This encodes CASSQGDDRDYEQYF.

This chain links TRBV27 with TRBJ1-1; a weak D match, TRBD1 (5 bases). CDR1 and CDR2 from the germline V gene are MNHEY and SMNVEV (reference sequence). This CDR3 is built from 12 residues. Trimming took 6 bases from V and 5 from J, leaving 10 bases between them. CDR3 protein: CASSEWTTEAFF. The CDR3 nucleotides are TGTGCCAGCAGCGAATGGACAACTGAAGCTTTCTTT.

The chain carries TRBV27 and TRBJ2-5; 8 bases map to TRBD1. From germline, CDR1 is MNHEY and CDR2 SMNVEV (reference sequence). This CDR3 comprises 17 residues. The trim removed 3 bases at V and 5 bases at J, leaving 14 bases unmatched. CDR3: CASSFFPLRQGRETQYF. CDR3 DNA sequence: TGTGCCAGCAGTTTCTTCCCCCTTCGACAGGGGAGGGAGACCCAGTACTTC.

The chain uses TRBV19 and TRBJ1-5; 10 bases agree with TRBD1. Germline V gene data show CDR1 as LNHDA and CDR2 as SQIVND (reference sequence). The CDR3 covers 17 residues. Losses at the gene ends were 3 bases for V and 6 bases for J; bases not matched to a gene: 11. CDR3 region: CASSISIRQGAIQPQHF. The CDR3 nucleotides are TGTGCCAGTAGTATTTCTATAAGACAGGGGGCAATTCAGCCCCAGCATTTT.

The V call is TRBV5-4, the J call TRBJ2-2; D possibly corresponds to TRBD1 (6 bases). The CDR3 totals 18 residues. Germline V lookup: CDR1 SGHNT, CDR2 YYREEE (reference sequence). V lost 0 bases to trimming and J lost 0 bases, with 15 bases between them. This CDR3 reads CASSLGGGHLANTGELFF. The CDR3 DNA follows: TGTGCCAGCAGCTTGGGAGGGGGTCATCTTGCGAACACCGGGGAGCTGTTTTTT.

V and J are TRBV19 and TRBJ1-4, with D maybe TRBD1 (5 bases). Germline V gene lookup returns CDR1 LNHDA and CDR2 SQIVND (reference sequence). This CDR3 contains 16 residues. Trimming cost V 2 bases and J 4 bases, with 14 bases left between them. CDR3 sequence (DNA): TGTGCCAGTAGTATACTGTCGGGACTTGGTAATGAAAAACTGTTTTTT. It encodes CASSILSGLGNEKLFF. Together with reference TRBV19 and TRBJ1-4, the CDR3 gives the full variable domain: DGGITQSPKYLFRKEGQNVTLSCEQNLNHDAMYWYRQDPGQGLRLIYYSQIVNDFQKGDIAEGYSVSREKKESFPLTVTSAQKNPTAFYLCASSILSGLGNEKLFFGSGTQLSVL.

V and J are TRBV7-3 and TRBJ2-1, with 7 bases aligning to TRBD2. After removal of 5 bases from V and 0 bases from J, the junction contained 4 bases not matched to a gene. The CDR3 has 15 residues. In germline, CDR1 is SGHTA, CDR2 FQGTGA. The CDR3 sequence is CASSLRGDSYNEQFF. The CDR3 region has the DNA TGTGCCAGCAGCCTTCGGGGGGACTCCTACAATGAGCAGTTCTTC.

This chain connects TRBV27 to TRBJ1-5, with D tentatively TRBD1 (5 bases). This CDR3 spans 15 amino acids. Germline CDR1 MNHEY, CDR2 SMNVEV (reference sequence). Trimming removed 3 bases from V and 4 bases from J, with 13 bases in between. In DNA form, the CDR3 reads TGTGCCAGCAGTTTGCGGGACGGGGATAATCAGCCCCAGCATTTT. Protein product: CASSLRDGDNQPQHF.

This chain joins TRBV12-5 and TRBJ2-1; tentative D call: TRBD1 (6 bases). The V end was cut by 5 bases, the J end by 4 bases, with 15 bases between. The CDR3 has 15 residues. CDR1 is LGHNT, CDR2 FRNRAP, per germline. The DNA of the CDR3 is TGTGCTAGTGGTCACGGGGCAGGGGTGTACAATGAGCAGTTCTTC. This sequence encodes CASGHGAGVYNEQFF. Drawing the rest from reference TRBV12-5 and TRBJ2-1, the complete variable domain is DARVTQTPRHKVTEMGQEVTMRCQPILGHNTVFWYRQTMMQGLELLAYFRNRAPLDDSGMPKDRFSAEMPDATLATLKIQPSEPRDSAVYFCASGHGAGVYNEQFFGPGTRLTVL.

CDR3 amino acids: CASSEGGVSGNTIYF. CDR3 in DNA: TGTGCCAGCAGTGAGGGGGGAGTCTCTGGAAACACCATATATTTT. The V and J genes are TRBV6-1 and TRBJ1-3, with D possibly TRBD1 on 5 matching bases. V was pared by 3 bases and J by 0 bases, with 9 bases between. The CDR3 spans 15 residues. Germline CDR1 reads MNHNS; CDR2 reads SASEGT.

For the CDR3, the DNA is TGTGCCACCAGCAGAGAGGACGGAGGGGAGACCCAGTACTTC. Amino acid sequence: CATSREDGGETQYF. This rearrangement joins TRBV15 to TRBJ2-5, with TRBD2 as a possible D gene (6 bases). V lost 0 bases to trimming and J lost 5 bases, with 10 bases between them. This CDR3 is built from 14 residues. The germline V gene has CDR1 LNHNV and CDR2 YYDKDF (reference sequence).

The V and J genes are TRBV28 and TRBJ1-4, with 7 positions matching TRBD1. There are 17 residues in the CDR3. Germline V gene data show CDR1 as MDHEN and CDR2 as SYDVKM. Trimming at V came to 3 bases and at J to 5 bases, leaving 12 bases not matched to a gene. The CDR3 spells CASSFTGTVQINEKLFF. The CDR3 nucleotides are TGTGCCAGCAGTTTCACCGGGACAGTCCAGATAAATGAAAAACTGTTTTTT.

In its sample, this clone was seen once. This chain connects TRBV6-5 to TRBJ2-7; 8 bases map to TRBD1. CDR1 and CDR2 (germline): MNHEY, SVGAGI. The J segment lost 7 bases and the V segment lost 5 bases, leaving 13 bases of the junction unmatched. The CDR3 length is 15 residues. The CDR3 DNA follows: TGTGCCAGCAGTCCCTCCGGGACAGGTCCCCGGGAGCAGTACTTC. Translation gives CASSPSGTGPREQYF.

The chain is built from TRBV6-5 and TRBJ1-4, with unresolved D. The germline V gene has CDR1 MNHEY and CDR2 SVGAGI. Trimming removed 0 bases from V and 5 bases from J, with 10 bases in between. This CDR3 is 15 amino acids long. The CDR3 DNA sequence: TGTGCCAGCAGTTACTCGAGGGCGCCAAATGAAAAACTGTTTTTT. Protein product: CASSYSRAPNEKLFF.